This T cell receptor beta chain appears in the sequencing data of a study of blood T cell repertoires in COVID-19. Data came from immunoSEQ multiplex PCR; TCRdb stores just in-frame clones and leaves some out. Of 150,000 or so clones in the sample, about 85% were seen once. This TCR came from a man aged 18 to 35 with acute or convalescent COVID-19. Sequencing was carried out using peripheral blood.

The chain's CDR3 is CASTQTGQGYTF. CDR3 sequence (DNA): TGTGCCAGCACCCAGACAGGGCAAGGCTACACCTTC. The rearrangement uses TRBV28 and TRBJ1-2; the match to TRBD1 covers 7 bases. This CDR3 is 12 amino acids long. From germline, CDR1 is MDHEN and CDR2 SYDVKM. Unmatched junction bases numbered 7, after V lost 7 bases and J lost 8 bases.